This T cell receptor (beta chain) is from a study of technical replicates of blood from several donors. The CDR3 is 13 residues long. The germline gives CDR1 MNHNS, CDR2 SASEGT. The V gene end was trimmed by 4 bases and the J gene end by 8 bases; junction bases not matched to a gene: 6. This clone has just one count. The data were produced by immunoSEQ multiplex PCR, yet TCRdb's version contains in-frame clones alone and is incomplete. Seen here are some 80,000 clones, about 92% observed once, and the top ten hold approximately 0.45%. Material: T cells isolated from PBMCs. This chain connects TRBV6-1 to TRBJ1-2, with 8 bases lining up with TRBD1. This sequence originates from a human donor in good health. CDR3 sequence (DNA): TGTGCCAGCAGTGTTCAGGGGGCGGTCGGCTACACCTTC. This codes for CASSVQGAVGYTF.